This TCR beta chain was recovered during a study of T-cell reconstitution after alpha-beta-depleted transplantation in children. Whole-study results and caveats: T-cell numbers and diversity, one year after transplant, stemmed largely from T cells that were newly produced. Surviving recipient T cells and thymic progenitors produced the high day-60 TCRbeta diversity seen in some patients. There were reportedly several hundred expanded graft clones from which alpha-beta T cells came about two months after transplant.

Unique molecular identifiers were built into the TCRbeta library. TCRdb redid the calling of the PCR reads with MiXCR, one entry per CDR3 protein. The data hold a few hundred thousand distinct CDR3 sequences, with 10% observed a single time. This CDR3 is 18 amino acids long. The germline V gene encodes CDR1 MDHEN and CDR2 SYDVKM. With V trimmed by 0 bases and J by 5 bases, 13 bases remained unmatched. Remarks on this clonotype: Antigen specificity is unknown.

The receptor was isolated from a boy less than two years old with acute myeloid leukemia, due to receive a stem cell transplant. The specimen comprised PBMCs, sampled before TCRalphabeta/CD19-depleted stem cell transplant. The gene calls are TRBV28 and TRBJ1-5; 7 positions match TRBD1. DNA of the CDR3: TGTGCCAGCAGTTTATGGCTAACTGGAGGGGGCCAAGATCAGCCCCAGCATTTT. Translation gives CASSLWLTGGGQDQPQHF.